Below, one TCR beta chain is given with its context. Original processing notes: Filtering differed, since immunoSEQ gave only junction sequences and no quality scores. Profiled with immunoSEQ multiplex PCR; TCRdb holds only in-frame clones, not every one. The V and J calls and clone size are taken from that table; D and trimming were inferred from the DNA. The data hold millions of clones, with about 93% observed a single time. The source of the sample is a study of shared clonotypes between healthy human individuals. Study background: A donor's plate count was three for CD4 naive and three for CD4 memory; CD8 naive had two and CD8 memory one.

Naive CD8 cells were CD45RO-negative, positively selected for CCR7, excluding terminally differentiated effector memory CD45RA+ cells. The V and J ends lost 5 bases and 3 bases, in that order; junction bases with no gene match: 6. CDR1 and CDR2 from the germline V gene are MDHEN and SYDVKM. This CDR3 region has 15 residues. Material: naive CD8+ T cells from PBMCs. The J gene is TRBJ2-3, the V gene TRBV28, with 9 bases aligning to TRBD1. The sequence was obtained from a man aged 18 to 30 in good health. Some clones in this sample may be carry-over from other donors' samples. CDR3 sequence: CASSLRTGETDTQYF. DNA for the CDR3: TGTGCCAGCAGTCTAAGGACAGGGGAGACAGATACGCAGTATTTT.